These 21 T cell receptor beta chains share one sample of origin, sequenced in a study of T-cell memory formation after mild COVID-19. TCRdb re-called the 5' RACE reads with MiXCR, one entry per CDR3 protein. Of around 320,000 distinct CDR3 sequences listed, 25% to 30% are singletons. Sequencing was done on a sample of PBMCs or a T cell subset sorted from them (not recorded which). The receptors were gathered from an adult woman who had mild COVID-19 (a few samples of this study predate the infection). Cell type and time point are not known.

This clonotype was detected a few times. This chain connects TRBV7-9 to TRBJ1-1; the match to TRBD1 covers 7 bases. In germline, CDR1 is SEHNR, CDR2 FQNEAQ (reference sequence). The CDR3 length is 15 residues. V was pared by 5 bases and J by 3 bases, with 9 bases of the junction left unmatched. CDR3 nucleotides: TGTGCCAGCAGCATCTCAGGGGGGAAGTACACTGAAGCTTTCTTT. Translated: CASSISGGKYTEAFF.

This clonotype was observed a few times. The genes are TRBV13 and TRBJ2-7; D gene unclear. The germline V and J ends were trimmed by 6 bases and 7 bases, with 13 bases remaining between them. This CDR3 has 12 residues. Germline loops: CDR1 PRHDT, CDR2 FYEKMQ (reference sequence). The CDR3 here is CASSPLTREQYF. CDR3 in DNA: TGTGCCAGCAGTCCGTTGACCCGGGAGCAGTACTTC.

This clonotype was detected a few times. The V call is TRBV7-9, the J call TRBJ2-7, with D hard to call. This CDR3 region has 14 residues. In germline, CDR1 is SEHNR, CDR2 FQNEAQ (reference sequence). V was shortened by 4 bases and J by 0 bases, with 10 bases between the two germline ends. CDR3 sequence: CASSSEASSYEQYF. The CDR3 region has the DNA TGTGCCAGCAGCTCCGAGGCGAGCTCCTACGAGCAGTACTTC. The entire variable domain, with the rest obtained from reference TRBV7-9 and TRBJ2-7, is as follows: DTGVSQNPRHKITKRGQNVTFRCDPISEHNRLYWYRQTLGQGPEFLTYFQNEAQLEKSRLLSDRFSAERPKGSFSTLEIQRTEQGDSAMYLCASSSEASSYEQYFGPGTRLTVT.

This clonotype was seen only a few times. The chain employs TRBV10-3 and TRBJ1-2; D is unclear. The ends were cut back, 6 bases at V and 2 bases at J, with 10 bases in the middle. Germline assignment: CDR1 ENHRY and CDR2 SYGVKD. The CDR3 is 13 amino acids. The CDR3 protein is CAISTIGNYGYTF. For the CDR3, the DNA is TGTGCCATCAGCACAATTGGAAACTATGGCTACACCTTC.

The V and J genes are TRBV7-3 and TRBJ2-3; the match to TRBD2 covers 12 bases. CDR1 is SGHTA, CDR2 FQGTGA, per germline. The CDR3 covers 15 residues. V gave up 4 bases and J gave up 5 bases; unmatched junction bases: 4. The CDR3 spells CASSSQGLAGDTQYF. The CDR3 coding sequence is TGTGCCAGCAGCTCCCAGGGACTAGCGGGAGATACGCAGTATTTT.

The chain links TRBV7-2 to TRBJ2-3; 9 positions match TRBD1. The CDR3 has 17 residues. The V gene's germline CDR1 is SGHTA and CDR2 FQGNSA. Trimming cost V 2 bases and J 1 base; bases outside gene matches: 7. CDR3 sequence: CASSLFETGGGTDTQYF. CDR3 in DNA: TGTGCCAGCAGCTTATTCGAGACAGGGGGAGGCACAGATACGCAGTATTTT.

This clonotype was seen only a few times. The V call is TRBV5-1, the J call TRBJ2-1, with D unclear. The CDR3 loop spans 15 amino acids. CDR1 and CDR2 (germline): SGHRS, YFSETQ. V dropped 1 base and J dropped 4 bases, with 12 bases sitting between them. CDR3 loop: CASSLQAGEYNEQFF. The DNA of the CDR3 is TGCGCCAGCAGCTTGCAGGCAGGAGAGTACAATGAGCAGTTCTTC. The full variable domain, rest sourced from reference TRBV5-1 and TRBJ2-1, is KAGVTQTPRYLIKTRGQQVTLSCSPISGHRSVSWYQQTPGQGLQFLFEYFSETQRNKGNFPGRFSGRQFSNSRSEMNVSTLELGDSALYLCASSLQAGEYNEQFFGPGTRLTVL.

The V and J genes are TRBV7-9 and TRBJ2-7; D is unresolved. Trimming removed 1 base from V and 7 bases from J, with 11 bases in between. Germline values: CDR1 SEHNR, CDR2 FQNEAQ (reference sequence). CDR3 length: 13 residues. CDR3 sequence: CASSLEPPTEQYF. The DNA for the CDR3 is TGTGCCAGCAGCTTAGAACCCCCGACGGAGCAGTACTTC. The variable domain in full, with the rest retrieved from reference TRBV7-9 and TRBJ2-7, is DTGVSQNPRHKITKRGQNVTFRCDPISEHNRLYWYRQTLGQGPEFLTYFQNEAQLEKSRLLSDRFSAERPKGSFSTLEIQRTEQGDSAMYLCASSLEPPTEQYFGPGTRLTVT.

This clonotype has at least ten counts. DNA of the CDR3: TGTGCCAGCAGTTACTTACCTCCTTCGGCGGGAGCTCTCGAGCAGTACTTC. Its protein product is CASSYLPPSAGALEQYF. This chain uses TRBV6-5 with TRBJ2-7; 7 bases align to TRBD2. The CDR3 length is 17 residues. Germline CDR1 reads MNHEY; CDR2 reads SVGAGI. The V segment lost 1 base and the J segment 6 bases; nucleotides outside the gene matches: 15.

The chain carries TRBV29-1 and TRBJ2-1; 10 nucleotides align to TRBD2. The CDR3 extends over 14 amino acids. From germline, CDR1 is SQVTM and CDR2 ANQGSEA. After removal of 4 bases from V and 5 bases from J, the junction contained 5 bases not matched to a gene. CDR3 in amino acids: CSVVGLALDNEQFF. CDR3 nucleotides: TGCAGCGTTGTGGGACTAGCGCTCGACAATGAGCAGTTCTTC.

V usage is TRBV10-3 and J usage is TRBJ2-7; D unclear. This CDR3 has 13 residues. From germline, CDR1 is ENHRY and CDR2 SYGVKD. V gave up 5 bases and J gave up 6 bases, with 14 bases separating them. The CDR3 here is CAISPPSLAEQYF. DNA of the CDR3: TGTGCCATCAGTCCCCCTTCCCTCGCCGAGCAGTACTTC.

This clonotype has more than one count but fewer than ten. The J gene is TRBJ1-2, the V gene TRBV27; D is perhaps TRBD1 (6 bases). Trimming removed 1 base at V and 4 bases at J, with 16 bases between. Germline CDR1 and CDR2: MNHEY and SMNVEV (reference sequence). This CDR3 is built from 16 residues. This chain's CDR3 is CASSLYATGSTYGYTF. CDR3 coding DNA: TGTGCCAGCAGTTTATATGCTACAGGGAGCACCTATGGCTACACCTTC.

This clonotype turned up a few times. J is TRBJ2-5 and V is TRBV7-9; no definite D call. The V end was cut by 8 bases, the J end by 1 base, with 11 bases between. The V gene's germline CDR1 is SEHNR and CDR2 FQNEAQ (reference sequence). The CDR3 extends over 13 amino acids. CDR3 in amino acids: CASCAPLQETQYF. For the CDR3, the DNA is TGTGCCAGCTGCGCCCCACTCCAAGAGACCCAGTACTTC.

A few counts support this clonotype. The V and J genes are TRBV7-6 and TRBJ2-5, with D perhaps matching TRBD1 or TRBD2 (7 bases each). This CDR3 is built from 14 residues. Trimming removed 5 bases at V and 4 bases at J, with 14 bases between. CDR1 SGHVS and CDR2 FNYEAQ come from the germline V gene. The DNA of the CDR3 is TGTGCCAGCAGCCGTACAGGGGAGGGAGAGACCCAGTACTTC. Its protein is CASSRTGEGETQYF.

The chain is built from TRBV7-6 and TRBJ2-3; TRBD2 agrees at 7 bases. V shed 8 bases and J 6 bases; nucleotides not matched to a gene: 8. CDR3 length: 13 amino acids. Germline CDR1 and CDR2: SGHVS and FNYEAQ. The CDR3 is CASGLGGTDTQYF. CDR3 in DNA: TGTGCCAGCGGATTGGGGGGGACGGATACGCAGTATTTT.

This clonotype was seen only a few times. DNA of the CDR3: TGTGCCACCCGGACGACAGGAGGCGAAGTCGGTCGGCAGTACTTC. Translating it yields CATRTTGGEVGRQYF. V is TRBV10-3 and J is TRBJ2-7, with D tentatively TRBD1 (6 bases). V shed 10 bases and J shed 9 bases, with 28 bases lying between them. This CDR3 has 15 residues. Looked up from germline, CDR1 is ENHRY and CDR2 is SYGVKD.

The V and J genes are TRBV11-3 and TRBJ2-7, with D possibly being TRBD2 (6 bases). V shed 3 bases and J shed 0 bases, with 9 bases lying between them. CDR1 is SGHNT and CDR2 is YENEEA in the germline V gene. The CDR3 is made up of 14 amino acids. CDR3 bases: TGTGCCAGCAGCTTTGACGGGAGCTCCTACGAGCAGTACTTC. Its translation is CASSFDGSSYEQYF.

CDR3 sequence reads: CASTRPGDYGYTF. The CDR3 nucleotides are TGTGCCAGCACGCGGCCCGGGGACTATGGCTACACCTTC. V usage is TRBV9 and J usage is TRBJ1-2, with D unresolved. V lost 6 bases, J lost 3 bases, and 12 bases lay in between. This CDR3 is built from 13 residues. The germline gives CDR1 SGDLS, CDR2 YYNGEE.

The chain combines TRBV9 with TRBJ1-1, with D possibly matching TRBD1 (5 bases). CDR3 length: 13 residues. Looked up from germline, CDR1 is SGDLS and CDR2 is YYNGEE. The V and J ends lost 3 bases and 3 bases respectively, with 9 bases between them. CDR3 protein: CASSGRDHTEAFF. CDR3 sequence (DNA): TGTGCCAGCAGCGGTAGGGACCACACTGAAGCTTTCTTT. The entire variable domain, with the rest obtained from reference TRBV9 and TRBJ1-1, is as follows: DSGVTQTPKHLITATGQRVTLRCSPRSGDLSVYWYQQSLDQGLQFLIQYYNGEERAKGNILERFSAQQFPDLHSELNLSSLELGDSALYFCASSGRDHTEAFFGQGTRLTVV.

The rearrangement joins TRBV15 to TRBJ1-3; D unresolved. Germline V gene sequence: CDR1 LNHNV, CDR2 YYDKDF (reference sequence). V was shortened by 3 bases and J by 0 bases, with 6 bases between the two germline ends. The CDR3 runs to 14 residues. The CDR3 DNA reads TGTGCCACCAGCAGGGACCTCTCTGGAAACACCATATATTTT. Residues: CATSRDLSGNTIYF. Supplemented by reference TRBV15 and TRBJ1-3, the full variable domain reads DAMVIQNPRYQVTQFGKPVTLSCSQTLNHNVMYWYQQKSSQAPKLLFHYYDKDFNNEADTPDNFQSRRPNTSFCFLDIRSPGLGDTAMYLCATSRDLSGNTIYFGEGSWLTVV.

This clonotype was counted only a few times. The CDR3 sequence: CASSLGTGGQNIQYF. In DNA form, the CDR3 reads TGCGCCAGCAGCTTGGGGACAGGGGGACAAAACATTCAGTACTTC. This sequence joins TRBV5-1 and TRBJ2-4; TRBD1 aligns across 10 bases. V lost 0 bases, J lost 5 bases, and 2 bases stayed unmatched. CDR1 is SGHRS, CDR2 YFSETQ, per germline. The CDR3 runs to 15 residues.